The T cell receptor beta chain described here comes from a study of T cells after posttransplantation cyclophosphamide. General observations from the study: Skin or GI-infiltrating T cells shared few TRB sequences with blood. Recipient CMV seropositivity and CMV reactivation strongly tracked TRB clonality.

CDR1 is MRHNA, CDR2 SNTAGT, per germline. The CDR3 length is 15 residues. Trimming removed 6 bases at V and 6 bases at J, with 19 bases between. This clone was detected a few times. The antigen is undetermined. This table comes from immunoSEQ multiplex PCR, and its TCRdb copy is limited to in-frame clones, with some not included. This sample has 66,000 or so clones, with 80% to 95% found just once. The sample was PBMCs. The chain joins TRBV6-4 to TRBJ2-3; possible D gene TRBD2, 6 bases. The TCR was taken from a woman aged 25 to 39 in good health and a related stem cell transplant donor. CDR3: CASSPSAGISDTQYF. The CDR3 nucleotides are TGTGCCAGCAGCCCCTCCGCGGGGATTTCGGATACGCAGTATTTT.